This T cell receptor (beta chain) was captured by sequencing in a study of human T cells and chemical hapten exposure. Across the study: Patients, chiefly female, had alopecia areata, totalis or universalis.

As to time point: pre-sensitization, week 0. Specified treatment: therapeutic diphenylcyclopropenone sensitization with weekly scalp DPC. Blood draws came first, before each patch test. Alopecia patients deemed DPC-suitable, aged 18 to 70, excluding pregnancy. The CDR3 totals 16 residues. Trimming removed 7 bases from V and 0 bases from J, with 19 bases in between. From germline, CDR1 is MDHEN and CDR2 SYDVKM. Methods used by the authors: Across samples, TCR counts had a median of about 93,000 and ranged from about 23,224 to 700,000. TCRdb itself ran the RACE reads through MiXCR, one entry per CDR3 protein. Clone size and V and J calls follow TCRdb, not the original study. The data show 180,000 or so distinct CDR3 sequences, approximately 29% seen once. This clonotype came up a few times.

V is TRBV28 and J is TRBJ2-7; D may be TRBD1 or TRBD2 (5 bases each). Material: whole blood, obtained in connection with sensitization to the hapten diphenylcyclopropenone (DPC). This TCR came from a woman in her twenties or thirties with alopecia areata. Some clones in this sample may be carry-over from other donors' samples. The CDR3 is CASTKGRDSSSYEQYF. CDR3 nucleotide sequence: TGTGCCAGCACCAAAGGGAGAGACAGCAGCTCCTACGAGCAGTACTTC.